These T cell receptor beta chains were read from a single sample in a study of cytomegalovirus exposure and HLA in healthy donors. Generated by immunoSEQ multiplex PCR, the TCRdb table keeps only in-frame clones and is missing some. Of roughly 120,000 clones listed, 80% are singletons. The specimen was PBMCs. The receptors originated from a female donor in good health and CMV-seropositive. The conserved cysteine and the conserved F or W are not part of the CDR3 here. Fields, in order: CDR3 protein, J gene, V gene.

cdr3_aa: ALRSGDYNSPLH
j_call: TRBJ1-6
v_call: TRBV10-3

cdr3_aa: ASSHIWGQANYGYT
j_call: TRBJ1-2
v_call: TRBV5-8

cdr3_aa: ASSLAWTPVLLEAF
j_call: TRBJ1-1
v_call: TRBV7-2

cdr3_aa: ASSEYPGQGGTTDTQY
j_call: TRBJ2-3
v_call: TRBV25-1

cdr3_aa: ASSLGAGGRDTQY
j_call: TRBJ2-3
v_call: TRBV5-1

cdr3_aa: AVVSGTALAYGYT
j_call: TRBJ1-2
v_call: TRBV28

cdr3_aa: ASSPLVPAGRITGELF
j_call: TRBJ2-2
v_call: TRBV11-2

cdr3_aa: ASRANRGGYGYT
j_call: TRBJ1-2
v_call: TRBV2

cdr3_aa: ASSPGNSADTQY
j_call: TRBJ2-3
v_call: TRBV7-3

cdr3_aa: ASSSLLLSSYNEQF
j_call: TRBJ2-1
v_call: TRBV5-1

cdr3_aa: ASSYGTGEETQY
j_call: TRBJ2-5
v_call: TRBV7-9

cdr3_aa: ATSGQGVKEKLF
j_call: TRBJ1-4
v_call: TRBV15

cdr3_aa: ASSLGQGRETQY
j_call: TRBJ2-5
v_call: TRBV18

cdr3_aa: ASSLGLAGGSNTGELF
j_call: TRBJ2-2
v_call: TRBV5-4

cdr3_aa: SAISNYGYT
j_call: TRBJ1-2
v_call: TRBV20-1

cdr3_aa: ASRLGTVSGNTIY
j_call: TRBJ1-3
v_call: TRBV6-5

cdr3_aa: ASKGTGIQETQY
j_call: TRBJ2-5
v_call: TRBV27

cdr3_aa: ASSPNQGEAF
j_call: TRBJ1-1
v_call: TRBV11-3

cdr3_aa: ASSSGVGTEAF
j_call: TRBJ1-1
v_call: TRBV7-9

cdr3_aa: ASSLGGRPVDIQY
j_call: TRBJ2-4
v_call: TRBV7-2

cdr3_aa: SVAVSTDTQY
j_call: TRBJ2-3
v_call: TRBV29-1

cdr3_aa: AWSLGQGLLDT
j_call: TRBJ1-2
v_call: TRBV30

cdr3_aa: ASSWEGNYGYT
j_call: TRBJ1-2
v_call: TRBV19

cdr3_aa: ASSPVGADTQY
j_call: TRBJ2-3
v_call: TRBV7-3

cdr3_aa: ASSLDRGQQPQH
j_call: TRBJ1-5
v_call: TRBV7-2

cdr3_aa: ASMGGKETQY
j_call: TRBJ2-5
v_call: TRBV28

cdr3_aa: ASILSRGPGYT
j_call: TRBJ1-2
v_call: TRBV2

cdr3_aa: ASSLAPGNSYEQY
j_call: TRBJ2-7
v_call: TRBV7-9

cdr3_aa: ASTRTSGGNSLQF
j_call: TRBJ2-1
v_call: TRBV27

cdr3_aa: ASRDWNQPQH
j_call: TRBJ1-5
v_call: TRBV6-1

cdr3_aa: ASRDPTRGAGDTIY
j_call: TRBJ1-3
v_call: TRBV11-2

cdr3_aa: ASSRTGQANTEAF
j_call: TRBJ1-1
v_call: TRBV4-1

cdr3_aa: ASSLADRRYSPLH
j_call: TRBJ1-6
v_call: TRBV7-8

cdr3_aa: ASTPNTVNTEAF
j_call: TRBJ1-1
v_call: TRBV2

cdr3_aa: ASRQGWNTGELF
j_call: TRBJ2-2
v_call: TRBV2

cdr3_aa: AWSGQRGGTEAF
j_call: TRBJ1-1
v_call: TRBV30

cdr3_aa: ASSLNQGASEQY
j_call: TRBJ2-7
v_call: TRBV5-1

cdr3_aa: ASSPDRASGNTIY
j_call: TRBJ1-3
v_call: TRBV6-5

cdr3_aa: AWNSDSAATNEKLF
j_call: TRBJ1-4
v_call: TRBV30

cdr3_aa: ASSFGTGGISYEQY
j_call: -
v_call: TRBV13

cdr3_aa: AVSQGAREKLF
j_call: TRBJ1-4
v_call: TRBV19

cdr3_aa: ASRMGQGGNEQF
j_call: TRBJ2-1
v_call: TRBV19

cdr3_aa: ASSRGGNTGELF
j_call: TRBJ2-2
v_call: TRBV9

cdr3_aa: ASSTRTSGGTGELF
j_call: TRBJ2-2
v_call: TRBV7-2

cdr3_aa: ASKVLLNNEQF
j_call: TRBJ2-1
v_call: TRBV27